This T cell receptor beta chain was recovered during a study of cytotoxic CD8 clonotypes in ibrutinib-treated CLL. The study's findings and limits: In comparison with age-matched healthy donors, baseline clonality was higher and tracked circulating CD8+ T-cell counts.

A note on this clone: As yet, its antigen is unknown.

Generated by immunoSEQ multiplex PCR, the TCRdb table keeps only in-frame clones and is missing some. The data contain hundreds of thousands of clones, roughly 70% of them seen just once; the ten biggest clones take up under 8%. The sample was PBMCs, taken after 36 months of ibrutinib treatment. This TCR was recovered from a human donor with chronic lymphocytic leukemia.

CDR3 nucleotides: TGCGCCAGCAGATCTCACACCGGGACCTACTACGAGCAGTACTTC. Translating it yields CASRSHTGTYYEQYF. This chain uses TRBV5-1 with TRBJ2-7, with D tentatively TRBD1 or TRBD2 (5 bases each). The CDR3 has 15 residues. Germline assignment: CDR1 SGHRS and CDR2 YFSETQ. Trimming left V 5 bases short and J 3 bases short, with 18 bases between.